The subject of this entry is one T cell receptor (beta chain). Antigen unknown. TCRdb used MiXCR to reprocess the reads, holding one entry per CDR3 protein. Of around 740,000 distinct CDR3 sequences in the sample, 35% were seen once. V was shortened by 10 bases and J by 4 bases, with 13 bases between the two germline ends. The CDR3 extends over 12 amino acids. This specimen belongs to a study of T cell repertoires in cytomegalovirus infection. General study results and limits: Carriage of CMV together with the relevant HLA was identifiable through cumulative public TCR beta family frequency.

This chain joins TRBV12-3 or TRBV12-4 and TRBJ2-5; tentative D call: TRBD2 (7 bases). This TCR derives from a human donor in good health (CMV status not recorded). Some clones in this sample may be carry-over from other donors' samples. What was sequenced was PBMCs. This CDR3 is CATKGGGETQYF. The CDR3 DNA sequence: TGTGCCACCAAGGGGGGGGGAGAGACCCAGTACTTC.